The 19 T cell receptor beta chains below come from one sample, sequenced in a study of T-cell reconstitution after alpha-beta-depleted transplantation in children. Unique molecular identifiers were incorporated when the TCRbeta library was constructed. MiXCR, applied by TCRdb to the PCR reads, yields one record per CDR3 protein. The sample contains 600,000 to 800,000 distinct CDR3 sequences, around 13% of which appear only once. Sequences were derived from PBMCs, sampled before TCRalphabeta/CD19-depleted stem cell transplant. The receptors shown here come from a girl aged 2-9 years with congenital amegakaryocytic thrombocytopenia, due to receive a stem cell transplant.

The chain carries TRBV20-1 and TRBJ2-4; TRBD2 agrees at 9 bases. The germline gives CDR1 DFQATT, CDR2 SNEGSKA (reference sequence). V lost 5 bases, J lost 0 bases, and 5 bases stayed unmatched. The CDR3 totals 15 residues. CDR3 nucleotide sequence: TGCAGTGCTCCTAGCGGGGTACTAGCCAAAAACATTCAGTACTTC. It translates to CSAPSGVLAKNIQYF.

V and J are TRBV5-1 and TRBJ1-2; no reliable D call. CDR1 and CDR2 from the germline V gene are SGHRS and YFSETQ. This CDR3 region has 15 residues. The germline V and J ends were trimmed by 7 bases and 3 bases, with 19 bases remaining between them. The CDR3 is CASGPNAGYDYGYTF. The CDR3 DNA sequence: TGCGCCAGCGGGCCGAATGCGGGTTACGACTATGGCTACACCTTC.

V and J are TRBV20-1 and TRBJ2-7, with TRBD2 as a possible D gene (6 bases). CDR3 length: 15 residues. V was trimmed by 2 bases and J by 0 bases, leaving 14 bases between them. Germline-derived CDR1 and CDR2 are DFQATT and SNEGSKA (reference sequence). The chain's CDR3 is CSARTLGSRSYEQYF. The CDR3 coding sequence is TGCAGTGCTAGAACCCTCGGGAGCCGCTCCTACGAGCAGTACTTC.

This clonotype was seen only a few times. This chain links TRBV28 with TRBJ2-3; TRBD1 agrees at 10 bases. V trimming: 5 bases; J trimming: 5 bases; junction bases outside the gene matches: 13. The CDR3 sequence is 17 residues long. Germline lookup yields CDR1 MDHEN and CDR2 SYDVKM. The CDR3 sequence: CASSPTSGTGAKDTQYF. CDR3 coding DNA: TGTGCCAGCAGTCCTACTTCCGGGACAGGGGCCAAAGATACGCAGTATTTT.

At least ten counts were recorded for this clonotype. This chain joins TRBV29-1 and TRBJ2-7, with D tentatively TRBD1 (6 bases). Germline V gives CDR1 SQVTM, CDR2 ANQGSEA. V lost 8 bases, J lost 3 bases, and 17 bases lay in between. The length of the CDR3 is 13 residues. The CDR3: CSRWTDTNYEQYF. CDR3 coding DNA: TGCAGCCGCTGGACAGATACCAACTACGAGCAGTACTTC.

A word on this clonotype: This sequence may be a read error, since a much larger clone differs from it by one base. The chain carries TRBV20-1 and TRBJ2-5; D ambiguous. Trimming removed 3 bases at V and 4 bases at J, with 6 bases between. In germline, CDR1 is DFQATT, CDR2 SNEGSKA (reference sequence). The CDR3 has 11 residues. The CDR3 reads CSARILETQYF. CDR3 DNA sequence: TGCAGTGCTAGGATCCTAGAGACCCAGTACTTC.

Ten or more counts support this clonotype. The chain joins TRBV20-1 to TRBJ2-1; D remains unclear. The V end lost 3 bases, the J end lost 4 bases, and 16 bases lay between the germline ends. The CDR3 runs 15 residues. Germline CDR1 is DFQATT and CDR2 is SNEGSKA (reference sequence). The CDR3, as DNA: TGCAGTGCTAGGGGAACTTGGGCGCCTTACAATGAGCAGTTCTTC. Translated, it gives CSARGTWAPYNEQFF.

The chain carries TRBV24-1 and TRBJ2-7; the D gene could be TRBD1 or TRBD2 (5 bases each). CDR3 length equals 13 residues. Germline lookup yields CDR1 KGHDR and CDR2 SFDVKD. V lost 4 bases and J 2 bases, leaving 8 bases between the germline ends. CDR3 sequence: CATSDGAAYEQYF. CDR3 DNA sequence: TGTGCCACCAGTGACGGGGCAGCCTACGAGCAGTACTTC.

On this clonotype itself: At one of its ends the junction is not consistent with the germline gene, which may arise from a read error. V and J are TRBV6-4 and TRBJ2-3, with 9 bases aligning to TRBD2. From germline, CDR1 is MRHNA and CDR2 SNTAGT. The CDR3 covers 20 residues. The CDR3 protein is CACSASRTLGGGRASDTQYF. For the CDR3, the DNA is TGTGCCTGCAGTGCGTCGAGGACCCTGGGTGGCGGGAGGGCCTCAGATACGCAGTATTTT.

The table lists this clonotype with many counts. This chain links TRBV2 with TRBJ1-2; no reliable D call. The CDR3 has 14 residues. The germline V gene encodes CDR1 SNHLY and CDR2 FYNNEI. V lost 6 bases and J lost 5, with 16 bases in between. The CDR3 nucleotides read TGTGCCAGCAGCCCTCCGGAATTCGATTATGGCTACACCTTC. This encodes CASSPPEFDYGYTF.

This clonotype was detected once. The chain combines TRBV5-1 with TRBJ2-7, with unresolved D. V shed 1 base and J shed 4 bases, with 9 bases lying between them. The V gene's germline CDR1 is SGHRS and CDR2 YFSETQ. The CDR3 has 13 amino acids. In DNA form, the CDR3 reads TGCGCCAGCAGCTTGCACCCCGGGTACGAGCAGTACTTC. Protein product: CASSLHPGYEQYF.

Ten or more counts support this clonotype. The chain links TRBV20-1 to TRBJ1-1; weak D call: TRBD1 (6 bases). This CDR3 is 14 amino acids long. The V and J ends lost 0 bases and 1 base respectively, with 9 bases between them. Germline V gene data show CDR1 as DFQATT and CDR2 as SNEGSKA (reference sequence). CDR3 sequence: CSARDWGQNTEAFF. CDR3 in DNA: TGCAGTGCTAGAGATTGGGGACAGAACACTGAAGCTTTCTTT.

In this sample, this clonotype turned up a few times. The chain links TRBV7-2 to TRBJ2-7; possibly TRBD2 for D (5 bases). This CDR3 has 14 residues. Germline V gives CDR1 SGHTA, CDR2 FQGNSA. Trimming removed 7 bases at V and 4 bases at J, with 17 bases between. Written as DNA, the CDR3 is TGTGCCAGCACCGAAAACGTAGCGAAATACGAGCAGTACTTC. Amino acids: CASTENVAKYEQYF.

This clonotype was seen more than once but under ten times. The chain is built from TRBV5-1 and TRBJ1-2; D call uncertain. The V gene lost 0 bases and the J gene lost 2 bases, with 11 bases spanning the gap. The germline V gene encodes CDR1 SGHRS and CDR2 YFSETQ. CDR3 length: 15 amino acids. The CDR3 sequence: CASSLGQTRNYGYTF. CDR3 bases: TGCGCCAGCAGCTTGGGTCAGACAAGAAACTATGGCTACACCTTC.

This clonotype was observed at least ten times. The chain recombines TRBV20-1 with TRBJ2-1; D call uncertain. There are 16 residues in the CDR3. CDR1 DFQATT and CDR2 SNEGSKA come from the germline V gene (reference sequence). V lost 3 bases and J lost 1, with 16 bases in between. CDR3 loop: CSASPPAARSYNEQFF. CDR3 DNA sequence: TGCAGTGCTAGCCCCCCTGCAGCTCGGTCCTACAATGAGCAGTTCTTC.

This clonotype was counted between two and nine times. The rearrangement links TRBV7-9 to TRBJ2-2, with D hard to call. The CDR3 sequence is 15 residues long. From germline, CDR1 is SEHNR and CDR2 FQNEAQ (reference sequence). Deletions cut 2 bases from V and 2 bases from J, with 9 bases between. The CDR3 reads CASSLLYGNTGELFF. The CDR3 nucleotides read TGTGCCAGCAGCTTATTATACGGCAACACCGGGGAGCTGTTTTTT.

This clonotype has only a few counts. The CDR3 DNA sequence: TGCAGTGCTGGTTTAAGCGGGACGCAGTATTTT. It is translated as CSAGLSGTQYF. The chain is built from TRBV20-1 and TRBJ2-3, with a tentative D call TRBD2 (6 bases). Trimming shortened V by 5 bases and J by 9 bases, and 12 bases separated the two germline ends. The V gene's germline CDR1 is DFQATT and CDR2 SNEGSKA (reference sequence). The CDR3 has 11 residues.

A remark on this clonotype: Being one base from a much bigger clone, this may be a read error. The V and J genes are TRBV12-3 or TRBV12-4 and TRBJ2-7; tentatively, D is TRBD2 (5 bases). This CDR3 has 11 residues. CDR3 DNA: TGTGCCAGCAGATTCGACTACGACCAGTACTTC. The encoded protein is CASRFDYDQYF.

The chain carries TRBV12-3 or TRBV12-4 and TRBJ2-3; D remains unclear. This CDR3 is 11 amino acids long. V was pared by 6 bases and J by 8 bases, with 9 bases between. CDR3 sequence reads: CASSPSGTQYF. Here the CDR3 DNA reads TGTGCCAGCAGCCCTAGTGGTACGCAGTATTTT.